Listed below are T cell receptor beta chains from one sample, sequenced in a study of CD8 T cells in Susac syndrome. TCRdb fed the immunoSEQ multiplex PCR reads into MiXCR, producing one record per CDR3 protein. The profile covers 250,000 to 300,000 distinct CDR3 sequences, with approximately 81% appearing a single time and over 0.09% taken by the ten largest. Sequencing used CD8+ T cells from PBMCs. The receptors were sampled from a human donor with multiple sclerosis. The CDR3 runs from the conserved cysteine through the conserved F or W. The D gene is left open where the match is weak. Expanded clones get a size class; other rows say once, few or many, or leave the size out.

once	TRBV5-6	NA	TRBJ2-5	CASSSGTGFLRTQYF	TGTGCCAGCAGCTCCGGGACTGGATTTTTGAGGACCCAGTACTTC
NA	TRBV27	TRBD2	TRBJ2-7	CASSILAGYEQYF	TGTGCCAGCAGTATACTAGCGGGTTACGAGCAGTACTTC
NA	TRBV20-1	TRBD2	TRBJ2-1	CSARDVAEREWFSYNEQFF	TGCAGTGCTAGAGATGTTGCGGAGCGGGAGTGGTTTTCCTACAATGAGCAGTTCTTC
once	TRBV13	TRBD2	TRBJ2-2	CASSFWTSGSSAGELFF	TGTGCCAGCAGCTTCTGGACTAGCGGGAGTTCGGCCGGGGAGCTGTTTTTT
NA	TRBV27	TRBD2	TRBJ2-3	CASSLILAGGSDTQYF	TGTGCCAGCAGTTTAATACTAGCGGGAGGGTCAGATACGCAGTATTTT
NA	TRBV7-2	NA	TRBJ2-7	CASSCPRDFWSEQYF	TGTGCCAGCAGCTGCCCCCGGGACTTCTGGAGTGAGCAGTACTTC
NA	TRBV7-2	TRBD1	TRBJ2-5	CASSATRTGIGTQYF	TGTGCCAGCAGCGCCACCAGGACAGGGATCGGGACCCAGTACTTC
NA	TRBV10-3	TRBD2	TRBJ2-2	CAISEFREGSGELFF	TGTGCCATCAGTGAATTCAGGGAGGGTTCCGGGGAGCTGTTTTTT
NA	TRBV7-9	NA	TRBJ2-7	CASSNPGSSYEQYF	TGTGCCAGCAGCAACCCGGGGAGCTCCTACGAGCAGTACTTC
once	TRBV29-1	NA	TRBJ2-2	CSVERRPGELFF	TGCAGCGTTGAGAGGCGGCCCGGGGAGCTGTTTTTT
NA	TRBV28	TRBD1	TRBJ1-6	CASSLSGRGDSPLHF	TGTGCCAGCAGTTTATCGGGCAGGGGGGATTCACCCCTCCACTTT